This is a list of T cell receptor beta chains from one sample in a study of PD-1 blockade in classical Hodgkin lymphoma. Produced via immunoSEQ multiplex PCR; TCRdb's table is partial and in-frame only. The table includes roughly 100,000 clones, more than 85% detected once. Here the sequenced sample was peripheral blood mononuclear cells (PBMCs), taken before the second cycle of nivolumab. These receptors were collected from a human donor with classical Hodgkin lymphoma. Both conserved end residues are trimmed from each CDR3.

v_gene | CDR3aa
TRBV19 | ASKRGVLVRTDTQY
TRBV5-1 | ASSPGQWSSNEQF
TRBV28 | ASSSTRLSRGRMNTEAF
TRBV28 | ASMGLRTEDTEAF
TRBV6-4 | ASSDTDRGTEAF
TRBV5-1 | ASSLGDSPETQY
TRBV7-2 | ASSSGWGYGYT
TRBV29-1 | SVVVGGGIEQF
TRBV6-5 | ASTETGSSYNEQF
TRBV11-2 | ASSQTGANNEQF
TRBV5-4 | ASSMRGPGELF
TRBV14 | ASSQDPGNTQY
TRBV4-2 | ASSQDWAGEQF
TRBV7-2 | ASSFRGGPNSPLH
TRBV7-2 | ASSLYEQY
TRBV6-6 | ASSPTEAETQY
TRBV6-1 | ASSDRDSNYGYT
TRBV5-4 | ASSQTPGTGGDEQY
TRBV30 | AWSVEARSQPQH
TRBV9 | ASSVADTQY
TRBV4-2 | ASSQGPSGGAGEQF
TRBV7-9 | ASRSGGFNEQF
TRBV2 | ASSVNEQF
TRBV11-2 | ASTQDQTETQY
TRBV6-5 | ASSFSTGPYEQY
TRBV18 | ASFLSGGADEQF
TRBV7-2 | ASSSVGGLVETQY
TRBV5-1 | ASSLDRGYNEQF